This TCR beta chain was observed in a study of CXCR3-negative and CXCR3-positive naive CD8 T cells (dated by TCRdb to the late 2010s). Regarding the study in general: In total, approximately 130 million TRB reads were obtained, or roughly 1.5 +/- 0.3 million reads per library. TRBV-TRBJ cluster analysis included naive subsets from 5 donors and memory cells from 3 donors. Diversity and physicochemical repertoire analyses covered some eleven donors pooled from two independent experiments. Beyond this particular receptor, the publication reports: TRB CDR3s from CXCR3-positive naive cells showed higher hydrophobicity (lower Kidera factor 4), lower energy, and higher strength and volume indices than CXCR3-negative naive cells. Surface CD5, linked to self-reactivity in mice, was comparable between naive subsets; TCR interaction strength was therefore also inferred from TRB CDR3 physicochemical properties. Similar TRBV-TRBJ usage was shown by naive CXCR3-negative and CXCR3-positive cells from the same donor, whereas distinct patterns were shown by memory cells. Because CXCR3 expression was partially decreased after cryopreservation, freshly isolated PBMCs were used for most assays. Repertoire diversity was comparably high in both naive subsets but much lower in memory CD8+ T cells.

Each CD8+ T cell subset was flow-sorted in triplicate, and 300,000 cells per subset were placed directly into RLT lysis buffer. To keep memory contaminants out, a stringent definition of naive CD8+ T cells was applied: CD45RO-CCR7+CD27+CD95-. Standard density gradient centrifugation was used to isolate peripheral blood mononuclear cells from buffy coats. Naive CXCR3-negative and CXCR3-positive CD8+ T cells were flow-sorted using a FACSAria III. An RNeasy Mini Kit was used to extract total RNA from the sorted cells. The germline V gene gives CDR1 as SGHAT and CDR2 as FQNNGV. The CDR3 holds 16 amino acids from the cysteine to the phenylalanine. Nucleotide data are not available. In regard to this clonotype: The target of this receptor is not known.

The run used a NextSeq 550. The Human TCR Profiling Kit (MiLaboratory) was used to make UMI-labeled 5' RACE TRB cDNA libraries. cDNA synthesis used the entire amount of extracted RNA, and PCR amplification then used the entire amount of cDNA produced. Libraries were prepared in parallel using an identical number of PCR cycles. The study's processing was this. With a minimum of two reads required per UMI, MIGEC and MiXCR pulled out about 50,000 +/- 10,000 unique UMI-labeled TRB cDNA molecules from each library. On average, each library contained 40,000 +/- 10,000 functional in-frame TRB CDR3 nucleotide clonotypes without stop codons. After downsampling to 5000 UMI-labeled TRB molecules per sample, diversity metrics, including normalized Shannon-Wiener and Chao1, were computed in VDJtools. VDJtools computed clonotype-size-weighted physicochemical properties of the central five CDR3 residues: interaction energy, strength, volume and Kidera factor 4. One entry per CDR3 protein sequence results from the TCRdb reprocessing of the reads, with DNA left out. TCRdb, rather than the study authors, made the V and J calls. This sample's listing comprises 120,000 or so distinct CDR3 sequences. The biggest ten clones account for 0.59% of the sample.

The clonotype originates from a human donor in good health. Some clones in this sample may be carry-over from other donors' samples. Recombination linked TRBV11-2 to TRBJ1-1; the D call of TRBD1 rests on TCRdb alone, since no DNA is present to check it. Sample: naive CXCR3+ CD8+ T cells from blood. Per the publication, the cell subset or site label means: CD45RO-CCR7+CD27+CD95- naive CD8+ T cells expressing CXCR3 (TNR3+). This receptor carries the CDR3 CASSLRPGALNTEAFF. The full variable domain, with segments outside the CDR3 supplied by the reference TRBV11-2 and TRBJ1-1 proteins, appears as EAGVAQSPRYKIIEKRQSVAFWCNPISGHATLYWYQQILGQGPKLLIQFQNNGVVDDSQLPKDRFSAERLKGVDSTLKIQPAKLEDSAVYLCASSLRPGALNTEAFFGQGTRLTVV.